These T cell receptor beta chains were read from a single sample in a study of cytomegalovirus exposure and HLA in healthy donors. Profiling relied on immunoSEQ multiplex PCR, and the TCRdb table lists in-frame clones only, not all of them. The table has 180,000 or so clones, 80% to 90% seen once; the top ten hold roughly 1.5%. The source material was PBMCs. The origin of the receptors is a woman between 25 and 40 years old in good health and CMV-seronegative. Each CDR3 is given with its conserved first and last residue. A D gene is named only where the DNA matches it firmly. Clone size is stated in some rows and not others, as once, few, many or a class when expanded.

CASSPSVLAGAQETQYF | TGCGCCAGCAGCCCATCAGTTCTAGCGGGGGCTCAAGAGACCCAGTACTTC | TRBD2 | NA | TRBJ2-5 | TRBV4-3
CASSATNTGGDGYTF | TGTGCCAGCAGTGCCACTAATACAGGGGGCGACGGCTACACCTTC | TRBD1 | NA | TRBJ1-2 | TRBV2
CASARDRGQSGANVLTF | TGTGCCAGTGCCCGGGACAGGGGTCAATCTGGGGCCAACGTCCTGACTTTC | TRBD1 | NA | TRBJ2-6 | TRBV19
CASSSRGTGAYEQYF | TGTGCCAGCAGCTCACGAGGGACAGGGGCCTACGAGCAGTACTTC | TRBD1 | NA | TRBJ2-7 | TRBV7-2
CASSSRVNQPQHF | TGTGCCAGTAGTTCCCGGGTTAATCAGCCCCAGCATTTT | NA | NA | TRBJ1-5 | TRBV19
CASLGALSNQPQHF | TGTGCCAGCCTGGGAGCACTTAGCAATCAGCCCCAGCATTTT | NA | NA | TRBJ1-5 | TRBV6-1
CASSYEPRGSEQYF | TGTGCCAGCAGTTACGAGCCTCGGGGTTCCGAGCAGTACTTC | NA | NA | TRBJ2-7 | TRBV6-5
CASSIGLANEQFF | TGTGCCAGTAGTATAGGACTAGCAAATGAGCAGTTCTTC | TRBD2 | NA | TRBJ2-1 | TRBV19
CASSPSRDREDQPQHF | TGTGCCAGCAGTCCGTCCCGGGACAGGGAAGATCAGCCCCAGCATTTT | TRBD1 | NA | TRBJ1-5 | TRBV27
CASSYGAGGYNSPLHF | TGTGCCAGCAGTTACGGGGCAGGGGGCTATAATTCACCCCTCCACTTT | TRBD1 | once | TRBJ1-6 | TRBV6-5
CASSDGTSGGEQFF | TGTGCCAGCAGTGACGGAACTAGCGGGGGTGAGCAGTTCTTC | TRBD2 | NA | TRBJ2-1 | TRBV6-4
CASSQVTRSGWVDGYTF | TGCGCCAGCAGCCAAGTTACGCGTTCAGGGTGGGTAGATGGCTACACCTTC | NA | NA | TRBJ1-2 | TRBV4-1
CASSQKGGQGNEKLFF | TGTGCCAGCAGCCAAAAAGGGGGACAGGGGAACGAAAAACTGTTTTTT | TRBD1 | many | TRBJ1-4 | TRBV4-2
CASSQDGGSGNTIYF | TGTGCCAGCAGCCAAGATGGAGGCTCTGGAAACACCATATATTTT | NA | NA | TRBJ1-3 | TRBV4-2
CASSLATGQGYEQYF | TGCGCCAGCAGCTTGGCCACCGGACAGGGCTACGAGCAGTACTTC | TRBD1 | NA | TRBJ2-7 | TRBV5-1
CASSLMSIPFVDTQYF | TGTGCCAGCAGTTTAATGAGTATCCCGTTTGTAGATACGCAGTATTTT | NA | NA | TRBJ2-3 | TRBV27